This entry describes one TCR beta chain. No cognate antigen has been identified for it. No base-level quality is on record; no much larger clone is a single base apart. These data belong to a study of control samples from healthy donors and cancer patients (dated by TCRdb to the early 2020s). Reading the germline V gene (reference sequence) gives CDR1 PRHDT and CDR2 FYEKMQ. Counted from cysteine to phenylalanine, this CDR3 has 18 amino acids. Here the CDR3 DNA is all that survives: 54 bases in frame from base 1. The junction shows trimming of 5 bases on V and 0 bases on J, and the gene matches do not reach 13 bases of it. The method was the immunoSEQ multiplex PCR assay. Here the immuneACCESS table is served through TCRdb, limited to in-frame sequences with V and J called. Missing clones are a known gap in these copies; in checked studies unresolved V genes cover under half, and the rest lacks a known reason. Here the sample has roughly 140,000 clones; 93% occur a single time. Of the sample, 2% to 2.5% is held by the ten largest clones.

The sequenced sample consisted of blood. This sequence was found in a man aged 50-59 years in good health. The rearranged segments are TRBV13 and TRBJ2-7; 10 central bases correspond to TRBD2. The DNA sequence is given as TGTGCCAGCAGCGCACCTTCCCCGGGACTAGCGCTCTCCTACGAGCAGTACTTC. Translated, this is CASSAPSPGLALSYEQYF.